The 24 T cell receptor beta chains given below trace back to one sample, sequenced in a study of beta chain features in type 1 diabetes. Sequencing targeted expressed TCRB transcripts, as all isolated RNA had been reverse transcribed. Profiled with immunoSEQ multiplex PCR; TCRdb holds only in-frame clones, not every one. This sample yields 250,000 to 350,000 clones, of which 9.5% to 11% are seen a single time; roughly 0.014% belongs to the top ten. Sequenced input: naive CD4+ T cells from blood. These receptors all come from a woman under 40 in good health.

The sample holds a few counts of this clone. The chain uses TRBV28 and TRBJ2-3; 13 nucleotides match TRBD2. J was trimmed by 2 bases and V by 4 bases; bases with no gene match: 9. Germline V lookup: CDR1 MDHEN, CDR2 SYDVKM. CDR3 size: 18 residues. Here the CDR3 reads CASSSSGTSGMITDTQYF. CDR3 in DNA: TGTGCCAGCAGTTCCTCCGGGACTAGCGGGATGATCACAGATACGCAGTATTTT. The complete variable domain, with remaining parts taken from reference TRBV28 and TRBJ2-3, reads DVKVTQSSRYLVKRTGEKVFLECVQDMDHENMFWYRQDPGLGLRLIYFSYDVKMKEKGDIPEGYSVSREKKERFSLILESASTNQTSMYLCASSSSGTSGMITDTQYFGPGTRLTVL.

This clone was counted a few times. The V gene is TRBV4-3, the J gene TRBJ2-7; TRBD2 agrees at 7 bases. Germline CDR1 reads LGHNA; CDR2 reads YSLEER. The V and J ends lost 0 bases and 2 bases, in that order; junction bases with no gene match: 7. The CDR3 extends over 16 amino acids. CDR3 protein: CASSQDRGGAPYEQYF. Written as DNA, the CDR3 is TGCGCCAGCAGCCAAGATCGGGGAGGGGCCCCCTACGAGCAGTACTTC.

This clone has just a few counts. The V call is TRBV29-1, the J call TRBJ2-5, with 8 bases matching TRBD2. The J call is doubtful: the DNA matches TRBJ2-7 better. The CDR3 sequence is 12 residues long. CDR1 is SQVTM and CDR2 is ANQGSEA in the germline V gene. The DNA of the CDR3 is TGCAGCGTTGGGGCGGGAGGTCGCGAGCAGTACTTC. Amino acid sequence: CSVGAGGREQYF.

This clone was seen a few times. The chain links TRBV6-6 to TRBJ2-7, with TRBD2 matching over 14 bases. Germline-derived CDR1 and CDR2 are MNHNY and SVGAGI (reference sequence). The CDR3 has 16 amino acids. V was clipped by 10 bases and J by 2 bases; unmatched bases: 10. CDR3 sequence reads: CATHGLAGGRAYEQYF. The CDR3 region has the DNA TGTGCCACTCACGGACTAGCGGGAGGAAGGGCCTACGAGCAGTACTTC.

There are a few counts of this clone. V usage is TRBV2 and J usage is TRBJ2-4, with TRBD2 identical over 14 bases. Looked up from germline, CDR1 is SNHLY and CDR2 is FYNNEI. The CDR3 consists of 19 residues. V lost 6 bases and J lost 0; bases outside the gene matches: 10. The CDR3 DNA reads TGTGCCAGCAGGTCTTGGGGACTAGCGGGAGCGCTAGCCAAAAACATTCAGTACTTC. It specifies CASRSWGLAGALAKNIQYF.

The chain recombines TRBV28 with TRBJ2-5, with TRBD2 as a possible D gene (5 bases). Between the trimmed V and J ends, which lost 5 bases and 5 bases, there was a span of 15 bases. Germline-derived CDR1 and CDR2 are MDHEN and SYDVKM. This CDR3 is 14 amino acids long. CDR3 in DNA: TGTGCCAGCAGTCCAGCAGAGGGTACTGAGACCCAGTACTTC. Translated: CASSPAEGTETQYF. Combining the CDR3 with reference TRBV28 and TRBJ2-5 gives the whole variable domain DVKVTQSSRYLVKRTGEKVFLECVQDMDHENMFWYRQDPGLGLRLIYFSYDVKMKEKGDIPEGYSVSREKKERFSLILESASTNQTSMYLCASSPAEGTETQYFGPGTRLLVL.

This clone was detected only a few times. The chain has TRBV5-1 and TRBJ1-1, with 10 positions matching TRBD1. This CDR3 spans 15 amino acids. After removal of 2 bases from V and 1 base from J, the junction contained 2 bases not matched to a gene. Germline V gene lookup returns CDR1 SGHRS and CDR2 YFSETQ. CDR3 sequence reads: CASSLRDRGNTEAFF. CDR3 DNA: TGCGCCAGCAGCTTAAGGGACAGGGGGAACACTGAAGCTTTCTTT.

This chain connects TRBV5-1 to TRBJ1-5, with TRBD1 as a possible D gene (5 bases). CDR1 and CDR2 (germline): SGHRS, YFSETQ. V was clipped by 4 bases and J by 5 bases, with 13 bases between them. The CDR3 consists of 14 residues. CDR3 loop: CASSPLGRDQPQHF. The CDR3 coding sequence is TGCGCCAGCAGCCCCTTGGGCAGGGATCAGCCCCAGCATTTT.

This clone turned up a few times. The rearrangement joins TRBV28 to TRBJ2-7, with a weak D call TRBD2 (7 bases). V lost 5 bases and J lost 4, with 15 bases in between. The germline V gene has CDR1 MDHEN and CDR2 SYDVKM. CDR3 length equals 14 residues. Here the CDR3 reads CASSPRGGGYEQYF. The CDR3 bases are TGTGCCAGCAGTCCCCGGGGAGGGGGGTACGAGCAGTACTTC.

The CDR3 reads CASSPANQETQYF. The CDR3 nucleotides are TGTGCCAGCTCACCGGCAAACCAAGAGACCCAGTACTTC. This chain joins TRBV18 and TRBJ2-5, with D hard to call. The germline V and J ends were trimmed by 3 bases and 0 bases, with 5 bases remaining between them. This CDR3 spans 13 amino acids. The V gene's germline CDR1 is KGHSH and CDR2 LQKENI.

The rearrangement joins TRBV18 to TRBJ2-1; 10 bases match TRBD2. Germline trimming cut 0 bases from V and 6 bases from J; bases unmatched to any gene: 8. Germline V CDR1 and CDR2: KGHSH, LQKENI. This CDR3 region has 17 residues. CDR3 in amino acids: CASSPPALAGVSNEQFF. As DNA, the CDR3 is TGTGCCAGCTCACCACCCGCTCTAGCGGGAGTAAGCAATGAGCAGTTCTTC.

V and J are TRBV29-1 and TRBJ2-7; 13 positions agree with TRBD2. Germline assignment: CDR1 SQVTM and CDR2 ANQGSEA. J lost 7 bases, V lost 5 bases, and 8 bases had no gene match. The CDR3 runs to 14 residues. The CDR3 sequence is CSVTSGRAGGEQYF. CDR3 nucleotide sequence: TGCAGCGTTACTAGCGGGAGGGCCGGGGGTGAGCAGTACTTC.

This clone was recorded once. This chain joins TRBV25-1 and TRBJ2-1; no clear D gene. The V and J ends lost 8 bases and 3 bases respectively, with 5 bases between them. In germline, CDR1 is MGHDK, CDR2 SYGVNS. This CDR3 contains 11 residues. The CDR3 loop is CASSFYNEQFF. DNA of the CDR3: TGTGCCAGCTCTTTCTACAATGAGCAGTTCTTC.

This clone was seen a few times. The chain employs TRBV19 and TRBJ2-3, with D hard to call. CDR3 length equals 14 residues. In germline, CDR1 is LNHDA, CDR2 SQIVND (reference sequence). V was cut by 4 bases and J by 0 bases, with 8 bases left in between. CDR3 sequence reads: CASSKSVSTDTQYF. The CDR3 DNA follows: TGTGCCAGTAGTAAGTCGGTTAGCACAGATACGCAGTATTTT. Drawing the rest from reference TRBV19 and TRBJ2-3, the complete variable domain is DGGITQSPKYLFRKEGQNVTLSCEQNLNHDAMYWYRQDPGQGLRLIYYSQIVNDFQKGDIAEGYSVSREKKESFPLTVTSAQKNPTAFYLCASSKSVSTDTQYFGPGTRLTVL.

This clone was observed a handful of times. This chain links TRBV6-5 with TRBJ2-3, with TRBD1 as a possible D gene (6 bases). The V and J ends lost 4 bases and 2 bases respectively, with 10 bases between them. This CDR3 region has 14 residues. The germline CDR1 and CDR2 sequences are MNHEY and SVGAGI. The CDR3 DNA is TGTGCCAGCAGTTTACAGGGATACACAGATACGCAGTATTTT. This sequence encodes CASSLQGYTDTQYF.

This clone was found a few times. The V and J genes are TRBV28 and TRBJ2-1, with 9 bases that match TRBD1. CDR3 length: 15 amino acids. The germline V gene encodes CDR1 MDHEN and CDR2 SYDVKM. The trim removed 8 bases at V and 0 bases at J, leaving 5 bases unmatched. CDR3 amino acids: CASGGTGSSYNEQFF. CDR3 sequence (DNA): TGTGCCAGCGGAGGGACAGGGAGCTCCTACAATGAGCAGTTCTTC.

The genes are TRBV28 and TRBJ2-7; 9 bases are a match to TRBD2. CDR3 length: 16 amino acids. CDR1 and CDR2 (germline): MDHEN, SYDVKM. V gave up 5 bases and J gave up 4 bases; unmatched junction bases: 12. The CDR3 DNA sequence: TGTGCCAGCAGTCCACCTACCGGGACTAGCTTTTACGAGCAGTACTTC. Amino acids: CASSPPTGTSFYEQYF.

The table lists this clone with a few counts. CDR3 sequence: CASRAPGGDYAEAFF. The CDR3 nucleotides read TGTGCCAGCAGGGCTCCGGGAGGAGATTATGCTGAAGCTTTCTTT. The chain recombines TRBV2 with TRBJ1-1; no firm D call. Germline V gene data show CDR1 as SNHLY and CDR2 as FYNNEI. V lost 6 bases to trimming and J lost 6 bases, with 20 bases between them. CDR3 length: 15 residues.

The chain combines TRBV4-2 with TRBJ2-7; 7 nucleotides agree with TRBD2. This CDR3 contains 16 residues. J lost 1 base, V lost 1 base, and 7 bases had no gene match. CDR1 and CDR2 from the germline V gene are LGHNA and YNFKEQ. The chain's CDR3 is CASSQGGAGESYEQYF. The CDR3 DNA follows: TGTGCCAGCAGCCAAGGTGGGGCGGGAGAGTCCTACGAGCAGTACTTC.

The chain carries TRBV30 and TRBJ2-5; 8 bases match TRBD1. The germline V gene has CDR1 GTSNPN and CDR2 SVGIG (reference sequence). Unmatched junction bases numbered 4, after V lost 2 bases and J lost 5 bases. This CDR3 contains 13 residues. CDR3 in DNA: TGTGCCTGGAGTTACCAGGGGGCTGAGACCCAGTACTTC. Translation: CAWSYQGAETQYF.

The table lists this clone with a few counts. The J gene is TRBJ2-3, the V gene TRBV2, with D possibly being TRBD2 (5 bases). Between the trimmed V and J ends, which lost 3 bases and 0 bases, there was a span of 19 bases. The germline V gene has CDR1 SNHLY and CDR2 FYNNEI. This CDR3 comprises 18 residues. CDR3 DNA sequence: TGTGCCAGCAGTGAGTCGGCGAAGGCCTCGGGAAGCACAGATACGCAGTATTTT. It yields the protein CASSESAKASGSTDTQYF.

The J gene is TRBJ2-1, the V gene TRBV6-6; no clear D gene. Germline CDR1 MNHNY, CDR2 SVGAGI (reference sequence). Trimming stripped 5 bases from V and 3 bases from J, with 8 bases between. This CDR3 region has 13 residues. CDR3 region: CASSTNSYNEQFF. CDR3 in DNA: TGTGCCAGCAGTACCAACAGCTACAATGAGCAGTTCTTC.

The V call is TRBV6-5, the J call TRBJ2-7, with TRBD1 matching over 8 bases. The CDR3 covers 14 residues. The germline CDR1 and CDR2 sequences are MNHEY and SVGAGI. The trim removed 6 bases at V and 2 bases at J, leaving 6 bases unmatched. In DNA form, the CDR3 reads TGTGCCAGCAGACCGGGACAGGAGCCCTACGAGCAGTACTTC. Translated: CASRPGQEPYEQYF.

J is TRBJ2-5 and V is TRBV6-5; possible D gene TRBD1, 6 bases. Trimming removed 0 bases at V and 4 bases at J, with 6 bases between. Looked up from germline, CDR1 is MNHEY and CDR2 is SVGAGI. The CDR3 contains 13 residues. In nucleotides, the CDR3 is TGTGCCAGCAGTTACTCGACAGGAGAGACCCAGTACTTC. Translated: CASSYSTGETQYF.